This TCR beta chain was sequenced in a study of post-analysis software for immune sequencing data. Study observations and caveats: The study found TRBV5-6, TRBV5-1 and TRBV20-1 among five TRBV segments more frequent in patients than controls.

In germline, CDR1 is SGHAT, CDR2 FQNNGV. V shed 0 bases and J shed 10 bases, with 18 bases lying between them. The CDR3 is made up of 15 amino acids. Unique-molecular-identifier-tagged TCR beta cDNA libraries were used. TCRdb itself ran the PCR reads through MiXCR, one entry per CDR3 protein. The sample lists roughly 670,000 distinct CDR3 sequences; 59% were seen once. Comment on this clonotype: Antigen: not known.

Input material: blood. This TCR derives from a girl aged 2 to 10 with multiple sclerosis. The chain joins TRBV11-2 to TRBJ1-1; maybe TRBD1 (5 bases). This CDR3 reads CASSLDLRSDIGAFF. In nucleotides, the CDR3 is TGTGCCAGCAGCTTAGATCTACGGTCGGACATCGGAGCTTTCTTT.